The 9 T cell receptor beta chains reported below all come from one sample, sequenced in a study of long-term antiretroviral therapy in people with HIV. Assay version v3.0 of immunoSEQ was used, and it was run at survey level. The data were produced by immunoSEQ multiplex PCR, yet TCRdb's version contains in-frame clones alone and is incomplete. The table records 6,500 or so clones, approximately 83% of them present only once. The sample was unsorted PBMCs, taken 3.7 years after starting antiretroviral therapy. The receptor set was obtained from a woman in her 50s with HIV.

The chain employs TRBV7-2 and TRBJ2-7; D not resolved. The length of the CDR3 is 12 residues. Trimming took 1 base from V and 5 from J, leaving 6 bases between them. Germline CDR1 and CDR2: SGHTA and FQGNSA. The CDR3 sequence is CASSLDGDEQYF. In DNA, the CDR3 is TGTGCCAGCAGCTTAGATGGGGACGAGCAGTACTTC. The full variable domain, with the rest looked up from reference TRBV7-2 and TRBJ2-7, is GAGVSQSPSNKVTEKGKDVELRCDPISGHTALYWYRQSLGQGLEFLIYFQGNSAPDKSGLPSDRFSAERTGGSVSTLTIQRTQQEDSAVYLCASSLDGDEQYFGPGTRLTVT.

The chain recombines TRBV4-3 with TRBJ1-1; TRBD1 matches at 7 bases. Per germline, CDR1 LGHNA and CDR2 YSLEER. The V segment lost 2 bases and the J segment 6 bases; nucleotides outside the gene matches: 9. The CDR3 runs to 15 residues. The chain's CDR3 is CASSQSLTGMSEAFF. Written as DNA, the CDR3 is TGCGCCAGCAGCCAATCCCTGACAGGGATGTCTGAAGCTTTCTTT.

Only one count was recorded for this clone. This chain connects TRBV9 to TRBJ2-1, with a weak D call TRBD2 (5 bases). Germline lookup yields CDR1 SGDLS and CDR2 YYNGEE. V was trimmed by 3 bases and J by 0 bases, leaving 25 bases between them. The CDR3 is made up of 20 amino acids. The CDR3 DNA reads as TGTGCCAGCAGCGACCCTCTTGAGTCCTCTCCGGGGAGCTCCTACAATGAGCAGTTCTTC. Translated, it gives CASSDPLESSPGSSYNEQFF.

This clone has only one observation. Written as DNA, the CDR3 is TGTGCCAGCAGTTACTCGCAGGGATTGGGGAACACTGAAGCTTTCTTT. Translating gives CASSYSQGLGNTEAFF. The genes are TRBV6-5 and TRBJ1-1, with a tentative D call TRBD1 (5 bases). The length of the CDR3 is 16 residues. Germline V gives CDR1 MNHEY, CDR2 SVGAGI. Trimming shortened V by 0 bases and J by 1 base, and 12 bases separated the two germline ends.

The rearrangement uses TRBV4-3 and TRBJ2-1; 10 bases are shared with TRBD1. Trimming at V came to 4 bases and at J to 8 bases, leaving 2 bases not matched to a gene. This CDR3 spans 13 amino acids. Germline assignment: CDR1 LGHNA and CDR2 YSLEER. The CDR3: CASSRGTGDEQFF. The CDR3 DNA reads TGCGCCAGCAGCCGCGGGACAGGGGATGAGCAGTTCTTC.

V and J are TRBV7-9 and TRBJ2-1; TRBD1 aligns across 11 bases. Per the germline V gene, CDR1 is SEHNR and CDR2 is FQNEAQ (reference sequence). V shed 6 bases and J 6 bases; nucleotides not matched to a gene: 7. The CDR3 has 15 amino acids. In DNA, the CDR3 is TGTGCCAGCAGTTACCGGGACAGGGGGGTCAATGAGCAGTTCTTC. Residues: CASSYRDRGVNEQFF.

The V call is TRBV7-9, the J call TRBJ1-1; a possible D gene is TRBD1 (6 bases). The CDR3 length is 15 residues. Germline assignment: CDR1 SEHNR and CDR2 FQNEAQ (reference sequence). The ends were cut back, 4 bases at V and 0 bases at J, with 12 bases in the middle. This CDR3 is CASSSTQGMNTEAFF. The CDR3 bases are TGTGCCAGCAGCTCGACTCAGGGGATGAACACTGAAGCTTTCTTT.

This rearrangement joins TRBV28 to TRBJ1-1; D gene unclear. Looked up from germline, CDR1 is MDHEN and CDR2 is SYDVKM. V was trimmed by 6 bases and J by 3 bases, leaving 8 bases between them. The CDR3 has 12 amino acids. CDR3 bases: TGTGCCAGCAGCGGACCCCACACTGAAGCTTTCTTT. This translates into CASSGPHTEAFF.

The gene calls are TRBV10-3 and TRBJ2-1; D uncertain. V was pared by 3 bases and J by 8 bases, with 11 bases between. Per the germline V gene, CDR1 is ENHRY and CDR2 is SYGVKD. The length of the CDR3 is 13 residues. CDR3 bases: TGTGCCATCAGTGATCCCTCTAGTGATGAGCAGTTCTTC. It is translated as CAISDPSSDEQFF.